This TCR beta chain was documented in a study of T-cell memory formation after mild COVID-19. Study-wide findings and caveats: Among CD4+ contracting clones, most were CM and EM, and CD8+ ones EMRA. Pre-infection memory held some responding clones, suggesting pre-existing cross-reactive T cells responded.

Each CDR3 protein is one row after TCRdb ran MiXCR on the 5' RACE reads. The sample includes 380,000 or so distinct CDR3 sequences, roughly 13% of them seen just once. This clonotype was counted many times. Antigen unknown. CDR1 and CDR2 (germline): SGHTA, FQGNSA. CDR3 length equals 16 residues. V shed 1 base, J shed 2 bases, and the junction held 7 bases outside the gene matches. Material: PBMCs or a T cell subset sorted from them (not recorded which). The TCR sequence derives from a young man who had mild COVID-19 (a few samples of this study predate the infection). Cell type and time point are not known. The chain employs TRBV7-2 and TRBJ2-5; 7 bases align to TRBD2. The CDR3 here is CASSLVAGRGQETQYF. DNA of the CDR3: TGTGCCAGCAGCTTAGTGGCAGGGAGGGGTCAAGAGACCCAGTACTTC.